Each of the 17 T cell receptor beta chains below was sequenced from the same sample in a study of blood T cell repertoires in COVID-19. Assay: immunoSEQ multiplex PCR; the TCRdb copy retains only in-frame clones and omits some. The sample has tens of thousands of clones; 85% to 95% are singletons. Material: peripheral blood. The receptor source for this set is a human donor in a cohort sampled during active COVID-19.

The DNA for the CDR3 is TGTGCCAGCAGTTTTCTCTCCCTGAACACTGAAGCTTTCTTT. Its protein is CASSFLSLNTEAFF. V usage is TRBV28 and J usage is TRBJ1-1; D remains ambiguous. The germline V gene encodes CDR1 MDHEN and CDR2 SYDVKM. This CDR3 is 14 amino acids long. Trimming left V 3 bases short and J 0 bases short, with 8 bases between. The full variable domain, in which reference TRBV28 and TRBJ1-1 provide the parts outside the CDR3, is DVKVTQSSRYLVKRTGEKVFLECVQDMDHENMFWYRQDPGLGLRLIYFSYDVKMKEKGDIPEGYSVSREKKERFSLILESASTNQTSMYLCASSFLSLNTEAFFGQGTRLTVV.

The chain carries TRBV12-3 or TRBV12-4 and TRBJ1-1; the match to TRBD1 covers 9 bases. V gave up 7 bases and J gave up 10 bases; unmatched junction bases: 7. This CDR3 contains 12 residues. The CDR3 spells CASTPQGAGAFF. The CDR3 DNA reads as TGTGCCAGCACCCCACAGGGGGCGGGAGCTTTCTTT.

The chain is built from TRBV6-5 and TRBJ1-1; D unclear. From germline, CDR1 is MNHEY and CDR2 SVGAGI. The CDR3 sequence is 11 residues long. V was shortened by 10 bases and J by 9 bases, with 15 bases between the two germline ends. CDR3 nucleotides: TGTGCCATCCAGGACGGAGGGAAAGCTTTCTTT. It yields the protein CAIQDGGKAFF.

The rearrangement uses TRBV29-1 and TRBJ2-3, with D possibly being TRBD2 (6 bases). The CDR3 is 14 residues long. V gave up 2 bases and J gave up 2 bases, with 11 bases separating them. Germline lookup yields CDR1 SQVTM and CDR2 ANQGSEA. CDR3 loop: CSVESREDTDTQYF. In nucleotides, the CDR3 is TGCAGCGTTGAATCGAGGGAGGACACAGATACGCAGTATTTT.

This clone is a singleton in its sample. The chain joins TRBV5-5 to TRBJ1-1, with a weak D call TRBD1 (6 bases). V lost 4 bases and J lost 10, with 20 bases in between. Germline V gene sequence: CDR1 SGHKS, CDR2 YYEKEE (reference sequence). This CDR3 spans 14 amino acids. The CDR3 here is CASSLRAPGHGAFF. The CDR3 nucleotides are TGTGCCAGCAGCCTCAGAGCCCCGGGACATGGAGCTTTCTTT.

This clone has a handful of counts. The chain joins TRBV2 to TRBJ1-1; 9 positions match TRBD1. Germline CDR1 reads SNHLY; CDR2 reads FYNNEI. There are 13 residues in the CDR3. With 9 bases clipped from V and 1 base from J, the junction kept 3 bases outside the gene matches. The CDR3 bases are TGTGCCAGTACAGGGGGCGAGAACACTGAAGCTTTCTTT. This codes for CASTGGENTEAFF.

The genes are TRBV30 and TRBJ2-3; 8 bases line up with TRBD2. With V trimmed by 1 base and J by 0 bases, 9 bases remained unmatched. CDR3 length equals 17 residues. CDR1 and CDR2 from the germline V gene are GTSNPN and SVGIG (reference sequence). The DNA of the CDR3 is TGTGCCTGGAGTGGCGTAGCGGGAAGGGTTAGCACAGATACGCAGTATTTT. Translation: CAWSGVAGRVSTDTQYF.

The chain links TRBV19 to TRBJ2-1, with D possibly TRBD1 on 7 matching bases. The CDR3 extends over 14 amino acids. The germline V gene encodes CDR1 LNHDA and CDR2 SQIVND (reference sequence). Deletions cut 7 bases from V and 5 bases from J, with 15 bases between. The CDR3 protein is CASKAGGLHNEQFF. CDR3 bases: TGTGCCAGTAAGGCAGGGGGGCTTCACAATGAGCAGTTCTTC.

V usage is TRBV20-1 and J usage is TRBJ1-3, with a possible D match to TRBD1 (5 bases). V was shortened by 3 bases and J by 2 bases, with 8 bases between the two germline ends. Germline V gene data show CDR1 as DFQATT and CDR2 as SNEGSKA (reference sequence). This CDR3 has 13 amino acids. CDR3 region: CSASSRAGNTIYF. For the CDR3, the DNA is TGCAGTGCTAGTAGCAGGGCTGGAAACACCATATATTTT.

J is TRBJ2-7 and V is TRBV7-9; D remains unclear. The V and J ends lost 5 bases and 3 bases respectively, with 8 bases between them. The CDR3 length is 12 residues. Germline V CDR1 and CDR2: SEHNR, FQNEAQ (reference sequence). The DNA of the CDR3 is TGTGCCAGCAGCCGAACAAACTACGAGCAGTACTTC. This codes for CASSRTNYEQYF.

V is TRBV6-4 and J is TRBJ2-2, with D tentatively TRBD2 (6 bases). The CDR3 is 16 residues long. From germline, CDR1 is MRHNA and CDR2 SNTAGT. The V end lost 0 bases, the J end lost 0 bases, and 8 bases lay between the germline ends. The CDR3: CASSDSLASNTGELFF. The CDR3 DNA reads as TGTGCCAGCAGTGACTCTCTAGCGTCGAACACCGGGGAGCTGTTTTTT.

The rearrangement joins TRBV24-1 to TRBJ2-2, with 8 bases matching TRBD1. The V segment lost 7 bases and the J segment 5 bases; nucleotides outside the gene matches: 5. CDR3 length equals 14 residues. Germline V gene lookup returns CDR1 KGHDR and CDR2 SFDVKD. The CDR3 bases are TGTGCCACCAGAGCGACAGGGGAAACCGGGGAGCTGTTTTTT. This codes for CATRATGETGELFF.

CDR3 DNA: TGTGCCAGTAGTATAGTCCCTAGCGGTTCGGGCGAGCAGTACTTC. Its protein product is CASSIVPSGSGEQYF. This chain uses TRBV19 with TRBJ2-7, with 7 bases matching TRBD2. Germline V gene lookup returns CDR1 LNHDA and CDR2 SQIVND (reference sequence). V lost 1 base, J lost 6 bases, and 9 bases stayed unmatched. The CDR3 is made up of 15 amino acids.

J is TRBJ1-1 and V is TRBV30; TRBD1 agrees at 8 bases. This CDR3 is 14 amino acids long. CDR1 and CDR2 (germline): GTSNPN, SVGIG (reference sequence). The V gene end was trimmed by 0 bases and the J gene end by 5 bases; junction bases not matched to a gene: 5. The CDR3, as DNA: TGTGCCTGGAGTGTCTTGCAGGGGGCGACTGAAGCTTTCTTT. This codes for CAWSVLQGATEAFF.

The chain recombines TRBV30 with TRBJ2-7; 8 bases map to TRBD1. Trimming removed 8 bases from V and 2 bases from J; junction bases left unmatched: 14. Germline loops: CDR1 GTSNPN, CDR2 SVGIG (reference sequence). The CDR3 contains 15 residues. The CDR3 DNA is TGTGCCGGAAGGCGAAGGACAGGGAGTACCTACGAGCAGTACTTC. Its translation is CAGRRRTGSTYEQYF.

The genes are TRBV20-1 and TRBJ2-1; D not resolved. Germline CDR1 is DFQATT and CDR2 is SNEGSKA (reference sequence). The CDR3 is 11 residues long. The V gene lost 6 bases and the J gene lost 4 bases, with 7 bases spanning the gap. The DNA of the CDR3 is TGCAGTGCCGCGAAATACAATGAGCAGTTCTTC. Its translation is CSAAKYNEQFF.

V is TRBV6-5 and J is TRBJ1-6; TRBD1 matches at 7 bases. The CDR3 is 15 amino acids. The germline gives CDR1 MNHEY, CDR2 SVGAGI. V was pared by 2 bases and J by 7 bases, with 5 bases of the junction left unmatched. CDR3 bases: TGTGCCAGCAGTTACACGGACAGGATGAATTCACCCCTCCACTTT. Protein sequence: CASSYTDRMNSPLHF.